This T cell receptor (beta chain) was obtained from a study of cytomegalovirus exposure and HLA in healthy donors. Findings and caveats of the study: According to an earlier analysis, most TCR beta V segments yielded productive rearrangements about 87% or about 30% of the time.

About this clone: Its antigen is not identified.

It was with 60 Vbeta and 13 Jbeta primers that the PCR ran. The authors' processing: Tens of millions of unique TCR beta chains, around 11 million of them shared, were counted by a later analysis. TCRdb's copy holds only in-frame clones and misses some; the assay was immunoSEQ multiplex PCR. For V, J and clone size, that table is used; D and trimming come from the DNA. The sample lists under 200,000 clones; around 80% were seen once. Donors likely had unrecorded immune exposures despite being nominally healthy when sampled. CDR1 SGHRS and CDR2 YFSETQ come from the germline V gene. Trimming took off 3 bases at V and 5 bases at J, with 15 bases between the two ends. The CDR3 runs to 15 residues.

This clonotype was sampled from a woman aged 18-35 years in good health and CMV-seronegative. Material for sequencing was PBMCs. The gene calls are TRBV5-1 and TRBJ2-1; D is possibly TRBD2 (6 bases). CDR3 DNA: TGCGCCAGCAGCTCCTCTCCCGGGAGTAACAATGAGCAGTTCTTC. It specifies CASSSSPGSNNEQFF.